This is a list of T cell receptor beta chains from one sample in a study of shared clonotypes between healthy human individuals. The table came from immunoSEQ multiplex PCR; TCRdb's copy has only in-frame clones and leaves some out. The sample lists over a million clones, 70% to 80% occurring once. The material sequenced was memory CD4+ T cells from PBMCs. The source of these receptors is a man aged 18 to 30 in good health. Some clones in this sample may be carry-over from other donors' samples. Both conserved end residues are part of each CDR3. The D gene is left open where the match is weak.

D gene | J gene | V gene | CDR3 length | CDR3 protein
TRBD2 | TRBJ2-3 | TRBV30 | 15 | CAWNRGSLNTDTQYF
TRBD1 | TRBJ1-1 | TRBV7-3 | 13 | CASSSNRGTEAFF
. | TRBJ2-6 | TRBV7-3 | 18 | CASSLALPGSSGANVLTF
. | TRBJ1-5 | TRBV19 | 16 | CASSLRPRGRNQPQHF
TRBD1 | TRBJ2-6 | TRBV7-2 | 18 | CASSLRTGGGSGANVLTF
TRBD1 | TRBJ2-7 | TRBV28 | 12 | CAVNRGSYEQYF
. | TRBJ2-2 | TRBV7-3 | 15 | CASSPLRGNTGELFF
. | TRBJ2-3 | TRBV18 | 14 | CASSPLDSTDTQYF
TRBD1 | TRBJ2-7 | TRBV27 | 15 | CASRQPGQAIYEQYF
. | TRBJ1-5 | TRBV19 | 17 | CASRRSHTGTSYQPQHF
. | TRBJ1-2 | TRBV5-6 | 16 | CASSLEVWVSHYGYTF
. | TRBJ2-7 | TRBV11-2 | 18 | CASSQGRLSLGKSYEQYF
TRBD1 | TRBJ1-5 | TRBV7-2 | 14 | CASSFDRDGQPQHF
TRBD2 | TRBJ2-3 | TRBV5-5 | 14 | CASSPGGGADTQYF
TRBD1 | TRBJ1-2 | TRBV29-1 | 12 | CSVAQGARGYTF
. | TRBJ2-1 | TRBV9 | 17 | CASSSRTRAHDGNEQFF
. | TRBJ1-1 | TRBV5-1 | 13 | CASSLLMNTEAFF
TRBD1 | TRBJ2-1 | TRBV10-3 | 15 | CAISDLGQGYNEQFF
TRBD2 | TRBJ2-1 | TRBV5-1 | 15 | CASRDSGSSYNEQFF
. | TRBJ2-5 | TRBV30 | 15 | CATSVWREGRETQYF
. | TRBJ1-2 | TRBV30 | 11 | CAWSPQHGYTF
. | TRBJ2-7 | TRBV6-4 | 16 | CASSDPKSGVSYEQYF
. | TRBJ1-2 | TRBV7-2 | 13 | CASSLGGFTGYTF
. | TRBJ2-6 | TRBV5-4 | 18 | CASNSGASTDSGANVLTF
. | TRBJ2-1 | TRBV20-1 | 10 | CSAFRNEQFF
TRBD2 | TRBJ2-1 | TRBV4-1 | 16 | CASSPTTSGKSNEQFF
TRBD1 | TRBJ1-4 | TRBV5-4 | 15 | CASSLQGASNEKLFF
TRBD1 | TRBJ2-3 | TRBV7-7 | 14 | CASSSSTGADTQYF
. | TRBJ1-1 | TRBV7-9 | 15 | CASSRAGREARGAFF
. | TRBJ1-1 | TRBV5-5 | 15 | CASSLSPGLNTEAFF
. | TRBJ1-3 | TRBV2 | 16 | CASSYIGTGGGNTIYF
TRBD2 | TRBJ2-1 | TRBV7-2 | 18 | CASSSRKGTSGRINEQFF
. | TRBJ2-7 | TRBV27 | 15 | CASSPRGGSSYEQYF